This entry is about one T cell receptor (beta chain). Its specificity is unknown. TCRdb re-analysed the 5' RACE reads in MiXCR, keeping a single row per CDR3 protein. The table has 450,000 to 600,000 distinct CDR3 sequences, less than 20% seen once. This entry is derived from a study of T cells after yellow fever vaccination. With 2 bases removed from V and 2 bases from J, the gap between germline ends came to 16 bases. Germline V gene data show CDR1 as SGHRS and CDR2 as YFSETQ. The CDR3 length is 16 residues. Overall study findings and caveats: Among primary-vaccination clones, most reappeared after the booster, at 95% to 96% for CD4 and more than 75% for CD8.

This sequence joins TRBV5-1 and TRBJ2-5; weak D call: TRBD2 (6 bases). This TCR was sampled from a man younger than 35 who received the YFV17D yellow fever vaccine. The source material was PBMCs, sampled 4 to 5 days after the first yellow fever vaccination. CDR3 DNA sequence: TGCGCCAGCAGCTTTCTGTGGGAGGAGTCTCAAGAGACCCAGTACTTC. This gives the protein CASSFLWEESQETQYF.